Below, 23 T cell receptor beta chains from the same sample are listed, as sequenced in a study of cytomegalovirus exposure and HLA in healthy donors. Vbeta (60) and Jbeta (13) primers were used in the PCR. Assay used: immunoSEQ multiplex PCR; TCRdb lists only in-frame clones, some missing. The sample gives about 190,000 clones, around 86% of which show up once; roughly 1.7% is in the top ten. Material for sequencing was PBMCs. The receptors were gathered from a woman under 30 in good health and CMV-seronegative.

V gene TRBV6-5 combines with J gene TRBJ2-1; 8 positions match TRBD2. In germline, CDR1 is MNHEY, CDR2 SVGAGI. This CDR3 is built from 15 residues. V gave up 0 bases and J gave up 8 bases; unmatched junction bases: 6. CDR3 bases: TGTGCCAGCAGTTACTCTTACGGGGGGGCGGATGAGCAGTTCTTC. This codes for CASSYSYGGADEQFF.

The chain joins TRBV5-8 to TRBJ1-1, with D perhaps TRBD1 (5 bases). V lost 5 bases and J 1 base, leaving 9 bases between the germline ends. This CDR3 is built from 13 residues. CDR1 SGHTS and CDR2 YDEGEE come from the germline V gene. The CDR3 sequence: CASSPGGNTEAFF. The CDR3 coding sequence is TGTGCCAGCAGTCCCGGGGGGAACACTGAAGCTTTCTTT.

The chain uses TRBV7-6 and TRBJ2-2; tentative D call: TRBD1 (5 bases). CDR3 length equals 15 residues. Deletions cut 8 bases from V and 0 bases from J, with 13 bases between. CDR1 and CDR2 (germline): SGHVS, FNYEAQ. The CDR3 region has the DNA TGTGCCAGCGGCTACGGCAGGGCGAACACCGGGGAGCTGTTTTTT. Residues: CASGYGRANTGELFF.

The chain joins TRBV11-3 to TRBJ2-7; D ambiguous. This CDR3 has 13 amino acids. CDR1 and CDR2 (germline): SGHNT, YENEEA. V lost 5 bases to trimming and J lost 2 bases, with 10 bases between them. This CDR3 reads CASSPSGPYEQYF. The DNA of the CDR3 is TGTGCCAGCAGCCCATCCGGTCCCTACGAGCAGTACTTC.

The chain couples TRBV25-1 to TRBJ2-7; D might be TRBD1 (6 bases). Trimming pared 2 bases from V and 6 bases from J, leaving 11 bases between. CDR1 is MGHDK, CDR2 SYGVNS, per germline. The CDR3 has 13 residues. The CDR3 spells CASSELGRGEQYF. The DNA for the CDR3 is TGTGCCAGCAGTGAACTAGGCAGGGGCGAGCAGTACTTC.

This rearrangement joins TRBV2 to TRBJ1-4, with unresolved D. Germline V gene lookup returns CDR1 SNHLY and CDR2 FYNNEI. This CDR3 contains 14 residues. V lost 7 bases and J lost 6, with 15 bases in between. CDR3 loop: CASTLNWGDEKLFF. For the CDR3, the DNA is TGTGCCAGCACCCTTAATTGGGGAGATGAAAAACTGTTTTTT.

This rearrangement joins TRBV7-9 to TRBJ2-1; tentatively, D is TRBD2 (7 bases). From germline, CDR1 is SEHNR and CDR2 FQNEAQ (reference sequence). The CDR3 runs 17 residues. With 4 bases removed from V and 0 bases from J, the gap between germline ends came to 16 bases. CDR3 sequence: CASSWGGHASSYNEQFF. The CDR3 DNA reads TGTGCCAGCAGCTGGGGGGGGCACGCCAGCTCCTACAATGAGCAGTTCTTC.

This chain joins TRBV5-4 and TRBJ2-3, with a weak D call TRBD2 (6 bases). Trimming stripped 4 bases from V and 4 bases from J, with 19 bases between. Per the germline V gene, CDR1 is SGHNT and CDR2 is YYREEE (reference sequence). This CDR3 comprises 16 residues. CDR3 sequence (DNA): TGTGCCAGCAGCCCCGATGGAGGGCGTTGGGCAGATACGCAGTATTTT. Translating gives CASSPDGGRWADTQYF.

This clone was seen a few times. CDR3 protein: CASSEIDRKDTEAFF. Here the CDR3 DNA reads TGTGCCAGCAGTGAAATAGACAGGAAGGACACTGAAGCTTTCTTT. The chain has TRBV6-1 and TRBJ1-1; possibly TRBD1 for D (6 bases). CDR3 length: 15 amino acids. V lost 2 bases and J lost 3, with 13 bases in between. The germline V gene encodes CDR1 MNHNS and CDR2 SASEGT.

This clone occurred a few times. The chain joins TRBV6-6 to TRBJ1-1; possibly TRBD1 for D (6 bases). The germline V gene has CDR1 MNHNY and CDR2 SVGAGI (reference sequence). Deletions cut 0 bases from V and 6 bases from J, with 17 bases between. The CDR3 covers 16 residues. In nucleotides, the CDR3 is TGTGCCAGCAGTTACTCGAGTTTAGGGAAGGGGGCTGAAGCTTTCTTT. It yields the protein CASSYSSLGKGAEAFF.

The chain carries TRBV5-4 and TRBJ1-1; the match to TRBD1 covers 9 bases. The CDR3 is 15 residues long. Germline V gene lookup returns CDR1 SGHNT and CDR2 YYREEE (reference sequence). Unmatched junction bases numbered 7, after V lost 4 bases and J lost 3 bases. The CDR3 DNA reads as TGTGCCAGCAGCCCGGGGGGGACAGGGTACACTGAAGCTTTCTTT. It codes for CASSPGGTGYTEAFF. The complete variable domain, with remaining parts taken from reference TRBV5-4 and TRBJ1-1, reads ETGVTQSPTHLIKTRGQQVTLRCSSQSGHNTVSWYQQALGQGPQFIFQYYREEENGRGNFPPRFSGLQFPNYSSELNVNALELDDSALYLCASSPGGTGYTEAFFGQGTRLTVV.

The CDR3 region has the DNA TGTGCCTGGAGTGTGTTCCTCCACAATGAGCAGTTCTTC. It codes for CAWSVFLHNEQFF. The V and J genes are TRBV30 and TRBJ2-1; D uncertain. Trimming left V 0 bases short and J 5 bases short, with 8 bases between. The V gene's germline CDR1 is GTSNPN and CDR2 SVGIG (reference sequence). This CDR3 comprises 13 residues.

This sequence joins TRBV7-6 and TRBJ2-7; 11 positions match TRBD1. Per germline, CDR1 SGHVS and CDR2 FNYEAQ. The CDR3 spans 14 residues. Germline trimming cut 4 bases from V and 4 bases from J; bases unmatched to any gene: 3. CDR3 nucleotides: TGTGCCAGCAGCTCGGACAGGGGGCCGTACGAGCAGTACTTC. Translated, it gives CASSSDRGPYEQYF.

The rearrangement links TRBV9 to TRBJ2-1, with TRBD2 identical over 13 bases. V gave up 4 bases and J gave up 11 bases; unmatched junction bases: 12. CDR1 is SGDLS and CDR2 is YYNGEE in the germline V gene. The CDR3 runs to 16 residues. Here the CDR3 reads CASSPPGLAGSGQQFF. CDR3 sequence (DNA): TGTGCCAGCAGCCCCCCGGGACTAGCGGGATCGGGGCAGCAGTTCTTC.

The chain joins TRBV7-2 to TRBJ1-2, with D perhaps TRBD1 (5 bases). CDR1 is SGHTA, CDR2 FQGNSA, per germline. Trimming shortened V by 1 base and J by 8 bases, and 17 bases separated the two germline ends. The CDR3 is 15 residues long. The DNA of the CDR3 is TGTGCCAGCAGCTTAGTTGTGGGAGCGGGGCTGGGCTACACCTTC. Translation gives CASSLVVGAGLGYTF.

This chain uses TRBV19 with TRBJ2-7, with 13 positions matching TRBD2. The V segment lost 4 bases and the J segment 0 bases; nucleotides outside the gene matches: 9. The length of the CDR3 is 18 residues. Germline V gives CDR1 LNHDA, CDR2 SQIVND (reference sequence). The CDR3 DNA sequence: TGTGCCAGTAGTAGGAGAGGACTAGCGGGAGATTTCTCCTACGAGCAGTACTTC. Protein: CASSRRGLAGDFSYEQYF.

In this sample, this clone turned up once. This chain joins TRBV25-1 and TRBJ2-7; TRBD2 aligns across 8 bases. Germline V gives CDR1 MGHDK, CDR2 SYGVNS. This CDR3 spans 15 amino acids. J gave up 4 bases and V 0 bases, and 5 bases lay outside the gene matches. In DNA, the CDR3 is TGTGCCAGCAGTGAATACGGCACTAGCGGATACGAGCAGTACTTC. This sequence encodes CASSEYGTSGYEQYF.

The rearrangement joins TRBV5-1 to TRBJ2-4; TRBD2 might be the D (6 bases). Germline V gene sequence: CDR1 SGHRS, CDR2 YFSETQ. This CDR3 has 13 residues. Trimming shortened V by 4 bases and J by 9 bases, and 14 bases separated the two germline ends. The chain's CDR3 is CASSADMGGIQYF. The CDR3 region has the DNA TGCGCCAGCAGCGCCGACATGGGGGGCATTCAGTACTTC.

V gene TRBV27 combines with J gene TRBJ2-7; a weak D match, TRBD2 (5 bases). CDR1 and CDR2 from the germline V gene are MNHEY and SMNVEV (reference sequence). This CDR3 comprises 15 residues. V lost 0 bases, J lost 1 base, and 10 bases lay in between. For the CDR3, the DNA is TGTGCCAGCAGTTTATCGAGACCGGGGTCCTACGAGCAGTACTTC. Protein: CASSLSRPGSYEQYF.

The chain recombines TRBV4-1 with TRBJ1-2, with no clear D. Germline V gene sequence: CDR1 MGHRA, CDR2 YSYEKL. CDR3 size: 14 residues. V lost 6 bases and J 8 bases, leaving 19 bases between the germline ends. CDR3 protein: CASRHNTEEGGYTF. The CDR3 DNA follows: TGCGCCAGCAGACACAACACCGAGGAGGGAGGCTACACCTTC.

This rearrangement joins TRBV15 to TRBJ2-7, with 7 bases fitting TRBD1. Germline lookup yields CDR1 LNHNV and CDR2 YYDKDF (reference sequence). The CDR3 runs 15 residues. J lost 4 bases, V lost 2 bases, and 8 bases had no gene match. The CDR3 nucleotides read TGTGCCACCAGCAGACGCAGCTTGGGACAGTACGAGCAGTACTTC. This codes for CATSRRSLGQYEQYF.

CDR3 protein: CASSSGQGSNQPQHF. The CDR3 DNA follows: TGTGCCAGTAGCTCGGGACAGGGTAGCAATCAGCCCCAGCATTTT. This sequence joins TRBV19 and TRBJ1-5; 9 nucleotides match TRBD1. Germline CDR1 and CDR2: LNHDA and SQIVND (reference sequence). V trimming: 6 bases; J trimming: 0 bases; junction bases outside the gene matches: 3. The CDR3 contains 15 residues.

The V call is TRBV29-1, the J call TRBJ2-1; 10 nucleotides align to TRBD2. This CDR3 is 15 amino acids long. J lost 6 bases, V lost 5 bases, and 10 bases had no gene match. From germline, CDR1 is SQVTM and CDR2 ANQGSEA. CDR3 nucleotides: TGCAGCGTTCTTTCCTCGGGACTAGCGTTCAATGAGCAGTTCTTC. Residues: CSVLSSGLAFNEQFF.